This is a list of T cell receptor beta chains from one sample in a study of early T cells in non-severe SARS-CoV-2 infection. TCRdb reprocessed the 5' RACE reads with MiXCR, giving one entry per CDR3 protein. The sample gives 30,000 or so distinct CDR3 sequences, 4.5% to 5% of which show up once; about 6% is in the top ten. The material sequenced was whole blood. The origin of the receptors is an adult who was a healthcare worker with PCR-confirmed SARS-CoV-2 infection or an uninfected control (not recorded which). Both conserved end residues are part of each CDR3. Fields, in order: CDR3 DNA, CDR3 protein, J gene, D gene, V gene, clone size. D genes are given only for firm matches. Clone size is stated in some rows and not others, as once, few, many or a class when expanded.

cdr3_nt: TGTGCCAGCAGTGGACTTGGCGGGGGCTCTTACGAGCAGTACTTC; cdr3_aa: CASSGLGGGSYEQYF; j_call: TRBJ2-7; d_call: .; v_call: TRBV6-1; clone_size: many
cdr3_nt: TGTGCCAGCAGTTTATATAATGAGCAGTTCTTC; cdr3_aa: CASSLYNEQFF; j_call: TRBJ2-1; d_call: .; v_call: TRBV12-3/TRBV12-4; clone_size: medium-sized
cdr3_nt: TGTGCCAGCAGCTTTTTAGGAAATACGCAGTATTTT; cdr3_aa: CASSFLGNTQYF; j_call: TRBJ2-3; d_call: .; v_call: TRBV5-4; clone_size: many
cdr3_nt: TGTGCCAGCAGCCCATACGGACTAGCGGGTGAAGAGACCCAGTACTTC; cdr3_aa: CASSPYGLAGEETQYF; j_call: TRBJ2-5; d_call: TRBD2; v_call: TRBV7-8; clone_size: many
cdr3_nt: TGCGCCAGCAGAAGAGGGACGAACACTGAAGCTTTCTTT; cdr3_aa: CASRRGTNTEAFF; j_call: TRBJ1-1; d_call: .; v_call: TRBV5-1; clone_size: many
cdr3_nt: TGTGCCAGCAGCTTGGAGCCGGGACTAGCTAACAATGAGCAGTTCTTC; cdr3_aa: CASSLEPGLANNEQFF; j_call: TRBJ2-1; d_call: TRBD2; v_call: TRBV11-3; clone_size: many
cdr3_nt: TGTGCCACCAGCGGAGAAGTTAACTATGGCTACACCTTC; cdr3_aa: CATSGEVNYGYTF; j_call: TRBJ1-2; d_call: .; v_call: TRBV15; clone_size: medium-sized
cdr3_nt: TGCAGCGTTGCTGGGGTGCGCTACACCTTC; cdr3_aa: CSVAGVRYTF; j_call: TRBJ1-2; d_call: .; v_call: TRBV29-1; clone_size: many
cdr3_nt: TGCAGTGCTAGAGGGAGAGACCAAGAGACCCAGTACTTC; cdr3_aa: CSARGRDQETQYF; j_call: TRBJ2-5; d_call: .; v_call: TRBV20-1; clone_size: many
cdr3_nt: TGTGCCAGCAGCCCAACTAACTATGGCTACACCTTC; cdr3_aa: CASSPTNYGYTF; j_call: TRBJ1-2; d_call: .; v_call: TRBV7-9; clone_size: .
cdr3_nt: TGTGCCAGCAGTTTTCCCTTTAGCGTTACTAGCACAGATACGCAGTATTTT; cdr3_aa: CASSFPFSVTSTDTQYF; j_call: TRBJ2-3; d_call: .; v_call: TRBV6-2/TRBV6-3; clone_size: .
cdr3_nt: TGCAGTGCTAGCGATGGGACAGCGCGCACTGAAGCTTTCTTT; cdr3_aa: CSASDGTARTEAFF; j_call: TRBJ1-1; d_call: TRBD1; v_call: TRBV20-1; clone_size: many
cdr3_nt: TGCAGTGCTAGTCACGACAGGCTATACGAGCAGTACTTC; cdr3_aa: CSASHDRLYEQYF; j_call: TRBJ2-7; d_call: .; v_call: TRBV20-1; clone_size: .
cdr3_nt: TGTGCCAGCAGCGAGGGTCTGGGACAGGGACGGGGCGAGCAGTACTTC; cdr3_aa: CASSEGLGQGRGEQYF; j_call: TRBJ2-7; d_call: TRBD1; v_call: TRBV7-8; clone_size: many
cdr3_nt: TGTGCCAGCAGCCTTCGAGGGGGCCAGCGGAGCCGAGAGCAGTTCTTC; cdr3_aa: CASSLRGGQRSREQFF; j_call: TRBJ2-1; d_call: .; v_call: TRBV21-1; clone_size: many
cdr3_nt: TGTGCCAGCAGCTCCACTAGCGGGAGGACCACAGATACGCAGTATTTT; cdr3_aa: CASSSTSGRTTDTQYF; j_call: TRBJ2-3; d_call: TRBD2; v_call: TRBV5-4; clone_size: few
cdr3_nt: TGTGCCAGTAGTATCACCGCCTGGCCGGGGGCTAGCAATCAGCCCCAGCATTTT; cdr3_aa: CASSITAWPGASNQPQHF; j_call: TRBJ1-5; d_call: .; v_call: TRBV19; clone_size: few
cdr3_nt: TGTGCCAGCAGCTTAGCTCCCGGAAACACCATATATTTT; cdr3_aa: CASSLAPGNTIYF; j_call: TRBJ1-3; d_call: .; v_call: TRBV7-2; clone_size: .
cdr3_nt: TGTGCCAGCAGCTTGGGAGGCTCATACACCGGGGAGCTGTTTTTT; cdr3_aa: CASSLGGSYTGELFF; j_call: TRBJ2-2; d_call: .; v_call: TRBV7-2; clone_size: .
cdr3_nt: TGTGCCAGCAGTCCTAGCGGGAGGGCTCGGGAGCAGTACTTC; cdr3_aa: CASSPSGRAREQYF; j_call: TRBJ2-7; d_call: TRBD2; v_call: TRBV2; clone_size: few
cdr3_nt: TGTGCCAGCAGTTTTCAGGGCCTCTCTGGGGCCAACGTCCTGACTTTC; cdr3_aa: CASSFQGLSGANVLTF; j_call: TRBJ2-6; d_call: .; v_call: TRBV12-3/TRBV12-4; clone_size: many
cdr3_nt: TGTGCCAGCAGACGAAGGCGGGGATCCCGGGACACTGAAGCTTTCTTT; cdr3_aa: CASRRRRGSRDTEAFF; j_call: TRBJ1-1; d_call: .; v_call: TRBV6-5; clone_size: many
cdr3_nt: TGTGCCAGCACCAACGAGGACAGGTATCGAGATACGCAGTATTTT; cdr3_aa: CASTNEDRYRDTQYF; j_call: TRBJ2-3; d_call: TRBD1; v_call: TRBV6-2/TRBV6-3; clone_size: many
cdr3_nt: TGTGCCAGCAGTAGACTAGCGGAAATCTACGAGCAGTACTTC; cdr3_aa: CASSRLAEIYEQYF; j_call: TRBJ2-7; d_call: TRBD2; v_call: TRBV6-2/TRBV6-3; clone_size: .
cdr3_nt: TGTGCCAGCAGTTTTCGACAGCCGATCTACGAGCAGTACTTC; cdr3_aa: CASSFRQPIYEQYF; j_call: TRBJ2-7; d_call: .; v_call: TRBV12-3/TRBV12-4; clone_size: few
cdr3_nt: TGTGCCAGCCCCCAGGGGAAGTCTGGGGCCAACGTCCTGACTTTC; cdr3_aa: CASPQGKSGANVLTF; j_call: TRBJ2-6; d_call: .; v_call: TRBV7-9; clone_size: many
cdr3_nt: TGTGCCAGCAGCTTAGATTCTGGGAGAATGGAGCAGTTCTTC; cdr3_aa: CASSLDSGRMEQFF; j_call: TRBJ2-1; d_call: .; v_call: TRBV11-2; clone_size: many
cdr3_nt: TGTGCCAGCAGTCTACCCCCGACAGCCTCGACCACCGGGGAGCTGTTTTTT; cdr3_aa: CASSLPPTASTTGELFF; j_call: TRBJ2-2; d_call: .; v_call: TRBV12-3/TRBV12-4; clone_size: many